This entry concerns a single TCR beta chain. Its specificity is unknown. The entry originates in a study of shared clonotypes between healthy human individuals. The authors ran the assay at deep level. Sequenced by immunoSEQ multiplex PCR; TCRdb stores in-frame clones only, minus some. This repertoire shows 2,500,000 or so clones, 80% to 95% found once; its top ten account for 0.37%. There were only Caucasian adults among the donors, and all lived in Nashville, Tennessee. V trimming: 3 bases; J trimming: 1 base; junction bases outside the gene matches: 6. The CDR3 has 15 residues. The germline CDR1 and CDR2 sequences are LNHDA and SQIVND (reference sequence). General study points: Generally, estimated richness proved larger in naive subsets than it did in memory subsets.

The chain couples TRBV19 to TRBJ2-7; TRBD1 matches at 7 bases. The TCR was taken from a man between 18 and 29 years old in good health. Some clones in this sample may be carry-over from other donors' samples. The sample comprised naive CD4+ T cells from PBMCs. The subset denotes: CD45RA+ positively selected. The CDR3: CASSIFGTESYEQYF. The CDR3 bases are TGTGCCAGTAGTATCTTCGGGACAGAGTCCTACGAGCAGTACTTC.